This passage covers 30 T cell receptor beta chains from one sample sequenced in a study of blood T cells in healthy people across ages. A J-beta primer mix and a sample-barcoded 5' primer were used in a second PCR of roughly 7 to 12 cycles. TCRdb reprocessed the 5' RACE reads via MiXCR and lists one record per CDR3 protein. The data hold around 800,000 distinct CDR3 sequences, with about 26% observed a single time. In addition, the sample was reused for a study of T cells of mothers and their children.

The material sequenced was blood. These receptors all come from a boy under 18 in good health.

V and J are TRBV6-5 and TRBJ2-5; 9 nucleotides match TRBD2. This CDR3 has 14 residues. Germline V gives CDR1 MNHEY, CDR2 SVGAGI. V was clipped by 7 bases and J by 5 bases; unmatched bases: 8. The CDR3 region is CASNRRGGRETQYF. CDR3 nucleotide sequence: TGTGCCAGCAACCGGCGGGGGGGCAGGGAGACCCAGTACTTC.

This clonotype was seen more than once but under ten times. The rearrangement uses TRBV20-1 and TRBJ2-7; D not resolved. The germline CDR1 and CDR2 sequences are DFQATT and SNEGSKA (reference sequence). The CDR3 is 12 amino acids. V lost 5 bases, J lost 0 bases, and 8 bases lay in between. CDR3: CSARYSSYEQYF. The CDR3 DNA follows: TGCAGTGCTCGATATTCCTCCTACGAGCAGTACTTC.

The gene calls are TRBV5-1 and TRBJ1-1; no firm D call. There are 14 residues in the CDR3. Germline assignment: CDR1 SGHRS and CDR2 YFSETQ. Trimming took 0 bases from V and 0 from J, leaving 6 bases between them. CDR3 region: CASSLDTVNTEAFF. DNA for the CDR3: TGCGCCAGCAGCTTGGATACGGTGAACACTGAAGCTTTCTTT.

This clonotype was observed many times. The genes are TRBV9 and TRBJ2-5, with D perhaps matching TRBD2 (5 bases). Per the germline V gene, CDR1 is SGDLS and CDR2 is YYNGEE. This CDR3 spans 13 amino acids. Trimming stripped 1 base from V and 2 bases from J, with 6 bases between. This CDR3 is CASSVTGQETQYF. CDR3 nucleotide sequence: TGTGCCAGCAGCGTAACGGGGCAAGAGACCCAGTACTTC.

The J gene is TRBJ2-5, the V gene TRBV7-9; 7 bases line up with TRBD2. After removal of 0 bases from V and 5 bases from J, the junction contained 9 bases not matched to a gene. CDR3 length equals 16 residues. CDR1 and CDR2 (germline): SEHNR, FQNEAQ (reference sequence). The CDR3 loop is CASSLAEKRGGETQYF. Here the CDR3 DNA reads TGTGCCAGCAGCTTAGCGGAGAAGCGGGGAGGGGAGACCCAGTACTTC.

The table lists this clonotype with a few counts. The rearrangement joins TRBV5-1 to TRBJ1-3; no firm D call. This CDR3 has 14 amino acids. With 7 bases removed from V and 4 bases from J, the gap between germline ends came to 15 bases. The V gene's germline CDR1 is SGHRS and CDR2 YFSETQ. CDR3 residues: CASAPGFLGNTIYF. As DNA, the CDR3 is TGCGCCAGCGCCCCCGGGTTTTTAGGAAACACCATATATTTT.

This clonotype came up a few times. V usage is TRBV29-1 and J usage is TRBJ2-1, with 7 nucleotides matching TRBD1. The CDR3 is 13 amino acids. J lost 8 bases, V lost 6 bases, and 10 bases had no gene match. CDR1 and CDR2 (germline): SQVTM, ANQGSEA. CDR3 nucleotide sequence: TGCAGCGTCCGGGACAGATTTCGGGATGAGCAGTTCTTC. It translates to CSVRDRFRDEQFF.

This clonotype has a handful of counts. V and J are TRBV20-1 and TRBJ2-6; 11 nucleotides align to TRBD1. The V gene end was trimmed by 0 bases and the J gene end by 0 bases; junction bases not matched to a gene: 4. CDR3 length equals 18 residues. Germline V gene data show CDR1 as DFQATT and CDR2 as SNEGSKA (reference sequence). The CDR3 DNA sequence: TGCAGTGCTAGAGACCCCGGGACAGGGGGCTCTGGGGCCAACGTCCTGACTTTC. Encoded protein: CSARDPGTGGSGANVLTF.

The chain employs TRBV20-1 and TRBJ1-1; D ambiguous. From germline, CDR1 is DFQATT and CDR2 SNEGSKA (reference sequence). This CDR3 is 14 amino acids long. The V end lost 0 bases, the J end lost 1 base, and 9 bases lay between the germline ends. The CDR3 reads CSARDAARNTEAFF. The CDR3 DNA is TGCAGTGCTAGAGACGCAGCAAGGAACACTGAAGCTTTCTTT.

The genes are TRBV12-3 or TRBV12-4 and TRBJ1-3, with D perhaps matching TRBD1 (5 bases). V was trimmed by 7 bases and J by 2 bases, leaving 15 bases between them. The CDR3 totals 15 residues. CDR3 in DNA: TGTGCCAGCAACCCTGGAAGGGGCGCTGGAAACACCATATATTTT. This encodes CASNPGRGAGNTIYF.

This clonotype was seen a handful of times. The chain carries TRBV4-2 and TRBJ2-5; TRBD2 aligns across 10 bases. The junction had 7 bases not matched to a gene; V was cut back by 4 bases and J by 2 bases. Germline V CDR1 and CDR2: LGHNA, YNFKEQ. The CDR3 sequence is 16 residues long. The chain's CDR3 is CASSLGDSGGQETQYF. The CDR3 DNA follows: TGTGCCAGCAGCCTGGGGGATAGCGGGGGGCAAGAGACCCAGTACTTC.

The gene calls are TRBV24-1 and TRBJ2-2, with 9 bases matching TRBD1. J lost 2 bases, V lost 6 bases, and 3 bases had no gene match. The CDR3 length is 15 residues. Looked up from germline, CDR1 is KGHDR and CDR2 is SFDVKD. Here the CDR3 DNA reads TGTGCCACCAGTCCGGGACAGGGAAACACCGGGGAGCTGTTTTTT. This encodes CATSPGQGNTGELFF.

CDR3 DNA sequence: TGCAGTGCTAAAATGTCCGGGACCACCTACGAGCAGTACTTC. Translating gives CSAKMSGTTYEQYF. The gene calls are TRBV20-1 and TRBJ2-7; D could derive from TRBD1 or TRBD2 (5 bases each). The CDR3 is 14 residues long. CDR1 and CDR2 from the germline V gene are DFQATT and SNEGSKA (reference sequence). V shed 4 bases and J shed 2 bases, with 15 bases lying between them.

This clonotype was counted only a few times. The V call is TRBV7-9, the J call TRBJ2-5; D unresolved. The CDR3 sequence is 13 residues long. Germline CDR1 is SEHNR and CDR2 is FQNEAQ (reference sequence). The ends were cut back, 1 base at V and 11 bases at J, with 14 bases in the middle. The CDR3 sequence is CASSLGKNNEQYF. The CDR3 coding sequence is TGTGCCAGCAGCTTAGGGAAGAACAATGAGCAGTACTTC.

This clonotype came up a few times. The V call is TRBV18, the J call TRBJ2-1; no clear D. Per the germline V gene, CDR1 is KGHSH and CDR2 is LQKENI. V lost 3 bases and J lost 4, with 7 bases in between. The CDR3 covers 13 residues. The CDR3 is CASSPLRYNEQFF. DNA for the CDR3: TGTGCCAGCTCACCTCTTAGATACAATGAGCAGTTCTTC. The complete variable domain, with remaining parts taken from reference TRBV18 and TRBJ2-1, reads NAGVMQNPRHLVRRRGQEARLRCSPMKGHSHVYWYRQLPEEGLKFMVYLQKENIIDESGMPKERFSAEFPKEGPSILRIQQVVRGDSAAYFCASSPLRYNEQFFGPGTRLTVL.

V gene TRBV9 combines with J gene TRBJ2-6, with 7 bases lining up with TRBD1. In germline, CDR1 is SGDLS, CDR2 YYNGEE. The ends lost 6 bases at V and 2 bases at J; junction bases unmatched: 5. This CDR3 is 15 amino acids long. The CDR3 here is CASTTDRAGANVLTF. The CDR3 coding sequence is TGTGCCAGCACCACCGACAGGGCTGGGGCCAACGTCCTGACTTTC.

This CDR3 reads CATSRVAYGYTF. The CDR3 DNA reads as TGTGCCACCAGCAGAGTGGCCTATGGCTACACCTTC. This chain links TRBV15 with TRBJ1-2; D not certain. V lost 1 base to trimming and J lost 4 bases, with 4 bases between them. The germline gives CDR1 LNHNV, CDR2 YYDKDF (reference sequence). The CDR3 loop spans 12 amino acids.

The chain couples TRBV5-1 to TRBJ2-6; maybe TRBD2 (5 bases). In germline, CDR1 is SGHRS, CDR2 YFSETQ. V shed 4 bases and J shed 4 bases, with 9 bases lying between them. This CDR3 is 14 amino acids long. CDR3 protein: CASSRVAGANVLTF. The CDR3 bases are TGCGCCAGCAGCAGGGTAGCGGGGGCCAACGTCCTGACTTTC. Based on the CDR3 plus reference TRBV5-1 and TRBJ2-6, the full variable domain is KAGVTQTPRYLIKTRGQQVTLSCSPISGHRSVSWYQQTPGQGLQFLFEYFSETQRNKGNFPGRFSGRQFSNSRSEMNVSTLELGDSALYLCASSRVAGANVLTFGAGSRLTVL.

The chain couples TRBV7-9 to TRBJ2-3; TRBD1 matches 9 bases. The CDR3 has 12 amino acids. The germline CDR1 and CDR2 sequences are SEHNR and FQNEAQ (reference sequence). The trim removed 5 bases at V and 10 bases at J, leaving 4 bases unmatched. The CDR3, as DNA: TGTGCCAGCAGCCAGGGACAGGGACCGCAGTATTTT. Its translation: CASSQGQGPQYF.

This clonotype was recorded a few times. The chain employs TRBV10-3 and TRBJ2-5; 7 bases are a match to TRBD2. Germline CDR1 and CDR2: ENHRY and SYGVKD. Trimming removed 10 bases from V and 4 bases from J; junction bases left unmatched: 3. The CDR3 is 11 residues long. CDR3 sequence reads: CATREGETQYF. Here the CDR3 DNA reads TGTGCCACCAGGGAGGGAGAGACCCAGTACTTC.

This clonotype was picked up a small number of times. The chain couples TRBV5-1 to TRBJ2-1; D might be TRBD2 (5 bases). CDR1 is SGHRS and CDR2 is YFSETQ in the germline V gene. The CDR3 loop spans 15 amino acids. The V end was cut by 5 bases, the J end by 6 bases, with 18 bases between. The CDR3, as DNA: TGCGCCAGCAGTCTCCGGGCCCGCGAGGGCAATGAGCAGTTCTTC. This codes for CASSLRAREGNEQFF.

The chain combines TRBV28 with TRBJ1-2; D gene ambiguous. Germline CDR1 reads MDHEN; CDR2 reads SYDVKM. V lost 3 bases to trimming and J lost 7 bases, with 9 bases between them. The CDR3 runs 12 residues. Here the CDR3 reads CASSLAVGGYTF. DNA of the CDR3: TGTGCCAGCAGTTTGGCGGTCGGTGGCTACACCTTC.

This clonotype was detected only a few times. The chain links TRBV5-6 to TRBJ1-4; D gene ambiguous. The germline V gene has CDR1 SGHDT and CDR2 YYEEEE. Trimming cost V 4 bases and J 4 bases, with 5 bases left between them. The CDR3 runs to 12 residues. CDR3 sequence: CASSRNNEKLFF. The CDR3 nucleotides are TGTGCCAGCAGCCGTAATAATGAAAAACTGTTTTTT. Looking up the rest from reference TRBV5-6 and TRBJ1-4 gives the full variable domain: DAGVTQSPTHLIKTRGQQVTLRCSPKSGHDTVSWYQQALGQGPQFIFQYYEEEERQRGNFPDRFSGHQFPNYSSELNVNALLLGDSALYLCASSRNNEKLFFGSGTQLSVL.

In the case of this clonotype: The germline gene is not matched at one end of the junction; a read error may be the cause. The rearrangement links TRBV10-3 to TRBJ2-7; maybe TRBD1 (6 bases). There are 9 residues in the CDR3. The V gene's germline CDR1 is ENHRY and CDR2 SYGVKD. CDR3 nucleotide sequence: TGTGCCATCCAGGGGAGCGAGAACTTC. This gives the protein CAIQGSENF.

In this sample, this clonotype turned up a few times. The chain combines TRBV20-1 with TRBJ2-4; D not certain. V was pared by 3 bases and J by 7 bases, with 10 bases between. In germline, CDR1 is DFQATT, CDR2 SNEGSKA (reference sequence). This CDR3 contains 12 residues. The CDR3 region is CSASKQMNIQYF. CDR3 nucleotides: TGCAGTGCTAGTAAACAAATGAACATTCAGTACTTC.

The CDR3 nucleotides are TGTGCCAGTAGTATCCGACTCTACAATGAGCAGTTCTTC. Translating gives CASSIRLYNEQFF. The chain joins TRBV19 to TRBJ2-1; no clear D. The CDR3 consists of 13 residues. Trimming left V 3 bases short and J 3 bases short, with 6 bases between. CDR1 is LNHDA and CDR2 is SQIVND in the germline V gene (reference sequence).

This clonotype occurred a few times. The genes are TRBV7-9 and TRBJ2-7; 11 nucleotides align to TRBD1. Germline-derived CDR1 and CDR2 are SEHNR and FQNEAQ (reference sequence). The junction had 14 bases not matched to a gene; V was cut back by 4 bases and J by 6 bases. There are 17 residues in the CDR3. CDR3 DNA sequence: TGTGCCAGCAGCTCCAGGGGCCGGGACAGGGGGTCGCGCGAGCAGTACTTC. It encodes CASSSRGRDRGSREQYF.

This clonotype was detected a few times. The chain recombines TRBV4-1 with TRBJ2-5, with a weak D call TRBD2 (5 bases). The DNA end is a closer match to TRBJ2-1, so the J assignment may be wrong. This CDR3 comprises 14 residues. The V gene's germline CDR1 is MGHRA and CDR2 YSYEKL. The CDR3 DNA reads TGCGCCAGCAGCCCCCGCCCGGGAATCAATGAGCAGTTCTTC. Translated: CASSPRPGINEQFF.

This clonotype has just one count. The gene calls are TRBV7-2 and TRBJ2-5; 11 bases agree with TRBD2. The DNA end is more similar to TRBJ2-1, so the J call may be wrong. CDR1 and CDR2 (germline): SGHTA, FQGNSA. The CDR3 extends over 15 amino acids. CDR3 in amino acids: CASSLLAGGIGEQFF. The DNA for the CDR3 is TGTGCCAGCAGCTTGCTAGCGGGGGGCATTGGTGAGCAGTTCTTC.

The rearrangement uses TRBV7-9 and TRBJ2-1; 15 bases agree with TRBD2. The CDR3 loop spans 18 amino acids. V was pared by 5 bases and J by 7 bases, with 12 bases of the junction left unmatched. CDR1 and CDR2 from the germline V gene are SEHNR and FQNEAQ (reference sequence). DNA of the CDR3: TGTGCCAGCAGCCCATGGACTAGCGGGGGGGCCGGGACAAATGAGCAGTTCTTC. Encoded protein: CASSPWTSGGAGTNEQFF.